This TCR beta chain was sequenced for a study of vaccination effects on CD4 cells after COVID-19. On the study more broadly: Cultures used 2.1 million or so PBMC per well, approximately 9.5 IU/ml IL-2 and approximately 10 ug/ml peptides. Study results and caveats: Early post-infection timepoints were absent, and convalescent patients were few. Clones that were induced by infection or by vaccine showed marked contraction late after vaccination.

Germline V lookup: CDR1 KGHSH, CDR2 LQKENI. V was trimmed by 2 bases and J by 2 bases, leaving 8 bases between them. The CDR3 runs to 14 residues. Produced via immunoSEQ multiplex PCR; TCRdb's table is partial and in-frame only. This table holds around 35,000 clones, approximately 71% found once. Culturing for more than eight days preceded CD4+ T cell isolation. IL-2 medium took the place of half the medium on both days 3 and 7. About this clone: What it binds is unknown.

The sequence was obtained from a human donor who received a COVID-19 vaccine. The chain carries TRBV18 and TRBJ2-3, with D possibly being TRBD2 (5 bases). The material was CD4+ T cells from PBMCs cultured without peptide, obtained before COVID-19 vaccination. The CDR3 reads CASSPSGDTDTQYF. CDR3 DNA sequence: TGTGCCAGCTCACCAAGCGGAGACACAGATACGCAGTATTTT.